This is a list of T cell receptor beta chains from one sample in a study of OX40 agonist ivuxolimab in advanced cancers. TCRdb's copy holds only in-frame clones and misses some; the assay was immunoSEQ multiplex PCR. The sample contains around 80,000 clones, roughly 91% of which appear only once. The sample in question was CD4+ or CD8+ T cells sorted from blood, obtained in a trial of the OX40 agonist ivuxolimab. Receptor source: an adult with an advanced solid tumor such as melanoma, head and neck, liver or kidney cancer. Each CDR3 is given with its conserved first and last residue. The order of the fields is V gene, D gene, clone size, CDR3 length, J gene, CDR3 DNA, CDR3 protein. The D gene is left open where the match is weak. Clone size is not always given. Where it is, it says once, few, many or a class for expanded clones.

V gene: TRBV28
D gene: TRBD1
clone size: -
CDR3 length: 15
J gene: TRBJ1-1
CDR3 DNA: TGTGCCACCAAAGCAGGGGGCAGTTTGAACACTGAAGCTTTCTTT
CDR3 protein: CATKAGGSLNTEAFF

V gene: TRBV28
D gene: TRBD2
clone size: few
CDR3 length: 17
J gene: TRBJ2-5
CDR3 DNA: TGTGCCAGCAGTCCCAGACTAGCGGGGGGGATTAGGGAGACCCAGTACTTC
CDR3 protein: CASSPRLAGGIRETQYF

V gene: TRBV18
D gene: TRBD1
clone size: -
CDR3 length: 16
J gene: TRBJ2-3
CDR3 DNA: TGTGCCAGCTCATCCTCCGGGACAGGGCGGGTAGATACGCAGTATTTT
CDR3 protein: CASSSSGTGRVDTQYF

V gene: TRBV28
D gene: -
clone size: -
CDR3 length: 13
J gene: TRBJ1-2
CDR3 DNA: TGTGCCAGCAGTTTGTCTAGGTCCTATGGCTACACCTTC
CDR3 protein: CASSLSRSYGYTF

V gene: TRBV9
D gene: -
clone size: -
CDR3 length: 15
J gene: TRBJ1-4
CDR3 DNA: TGTGCCAGCAGCGGGGCAGGGATGACTAATGAAAAACTGTTTTTT
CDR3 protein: CASSGAGMTNEKLFF

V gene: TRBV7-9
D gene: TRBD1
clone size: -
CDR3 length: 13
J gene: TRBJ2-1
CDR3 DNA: TGTGCCAGCAGGGACAGGGCCTACAATGAGCAGTTCTTC
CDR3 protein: CASRDRAYNEQFF

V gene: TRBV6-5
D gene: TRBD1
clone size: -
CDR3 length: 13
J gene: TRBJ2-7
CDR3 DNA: TGTGCCAGCAGTAGGACAGGGCTGGACGAGCAGTACTTC
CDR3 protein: CASSRTGLDEQYF

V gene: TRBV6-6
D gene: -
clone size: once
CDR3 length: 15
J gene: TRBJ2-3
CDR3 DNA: TGTGCCAGCAGTCGATTAGAAGGGGTTACAGATACGCAGTATTTT
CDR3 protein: CASSRLEGVTDTQYF

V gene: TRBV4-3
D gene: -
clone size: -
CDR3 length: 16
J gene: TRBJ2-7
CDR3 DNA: TGCGCCAGCAGCCAAGGCCTTTCTTCAGGGGCCTACGAGCAGTACTTC
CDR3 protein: CASSQGLSSGAYEQYF

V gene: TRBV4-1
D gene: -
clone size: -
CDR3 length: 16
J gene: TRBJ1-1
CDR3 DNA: TGCGCCAGCAGCCCAGGGGCAGGCAGGGGGAACACTGAAGCTTTCTTT
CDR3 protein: CASSPGAGRGNTEAFF

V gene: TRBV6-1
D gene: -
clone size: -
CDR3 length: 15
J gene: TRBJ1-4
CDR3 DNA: TGTGCCAGCAGTGACCGGGACGTAACTAATGAAAAACTGTTTTTT
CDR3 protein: CASSDRDVTNEKLFF

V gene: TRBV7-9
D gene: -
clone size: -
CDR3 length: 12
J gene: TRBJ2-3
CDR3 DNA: TGTGCCAGCAGCCCTCCCTCTTTGGGGCAGTATTTT
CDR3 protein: CASSPPSLGQYF

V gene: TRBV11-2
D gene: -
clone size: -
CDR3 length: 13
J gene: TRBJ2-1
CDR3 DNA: TGTGCCAGCACCCTCGGGGCCCGCAAATCGCAGTTCTTC
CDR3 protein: CASTLGARKSQFF

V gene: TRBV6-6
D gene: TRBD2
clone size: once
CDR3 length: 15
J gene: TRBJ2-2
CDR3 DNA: TGTGCCAGCACCCCGGGACTAGGGAACACCGGGGAGCTGTTTTTT
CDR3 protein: CASTPGLGNTGELFF

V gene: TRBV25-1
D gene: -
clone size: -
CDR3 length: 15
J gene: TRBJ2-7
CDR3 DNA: TGTGCCAGCAGTTTTTCCGGGACGGGTAGCTACGAGCAGTACTTC
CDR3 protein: CASSFSGTGSYEQYF

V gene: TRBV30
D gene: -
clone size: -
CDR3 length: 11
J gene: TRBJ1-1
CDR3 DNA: TGTGCCTGGAGTGTAATGTATGAAGCTTTCTTT
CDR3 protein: CAWSVMYEAFF

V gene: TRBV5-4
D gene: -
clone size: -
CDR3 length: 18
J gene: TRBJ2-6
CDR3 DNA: TGTGCCAGCAGCTTATCTGGACACGGGTCGTCTGGGGCCAACGTCCTGACTTTC
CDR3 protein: CASSLSGHGSSGANVLTF

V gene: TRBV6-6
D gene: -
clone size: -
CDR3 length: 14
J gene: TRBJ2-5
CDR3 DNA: TGTGCCAGCAGTTACTATGGGGCAAGGGAGACCCAGTACTTC
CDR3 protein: CASSYYGARETQYF

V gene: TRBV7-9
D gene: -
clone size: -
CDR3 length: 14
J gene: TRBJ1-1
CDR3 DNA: TGTGCCAGCAGCTTAGCGCGGGCAGGAAGGGTAGCTTTCTTT
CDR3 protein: CASSLARAGRVAFF

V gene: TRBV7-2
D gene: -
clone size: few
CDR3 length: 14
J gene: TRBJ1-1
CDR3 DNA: TGTGCCAGCAGCTCCTACAGCGGGAACACTGAAGCTTTCTTT
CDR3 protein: CASSSYSGNTEAFF

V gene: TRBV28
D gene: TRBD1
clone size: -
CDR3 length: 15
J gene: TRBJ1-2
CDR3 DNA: TGTGCCAGCAGTTTAGGACAGGGGGTTAACTATGGCTACACCTTC
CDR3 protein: CASSLGQGVNYGYTF

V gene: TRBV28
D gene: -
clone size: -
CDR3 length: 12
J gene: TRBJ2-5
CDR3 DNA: TGTGCCAGCAGTACCGTCGAAGAGACCCAGTACTTC
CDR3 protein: CASSTVEETQYF

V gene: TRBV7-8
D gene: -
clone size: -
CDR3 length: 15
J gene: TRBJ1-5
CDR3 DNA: TGTGCCAGCAGCTTAGCCGCGGGGGTAGCTCAGCCCCAGCATTTT
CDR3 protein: CASSLAAGVAQPQHF

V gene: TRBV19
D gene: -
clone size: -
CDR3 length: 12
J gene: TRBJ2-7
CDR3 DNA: TGTGCCAGTAGTAAGAGGGGCTACGAGCAGTACTTC
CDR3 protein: CASSKRGYEQYF

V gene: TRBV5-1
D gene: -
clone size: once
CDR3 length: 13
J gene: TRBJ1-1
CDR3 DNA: TGCGCCAGCAGATCACAAGTGAACACTGAAGCTTTCTTT
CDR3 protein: CASRSQVNTEAFF

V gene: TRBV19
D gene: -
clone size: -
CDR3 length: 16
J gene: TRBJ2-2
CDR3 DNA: TGTGCCAGTAGTAGGGCCCTACAGCGGAGTGGGGGGGAGCTGTTTTTT
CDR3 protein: CASSRALQRSGGELFF

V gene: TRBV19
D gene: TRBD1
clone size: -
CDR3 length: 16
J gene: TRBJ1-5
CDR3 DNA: TGTGCCAGTAGCCCGAGGGACAGCTTGTTAAATCAGCCCCAGCATTTT
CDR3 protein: CASSPRDSLLNQPQHF

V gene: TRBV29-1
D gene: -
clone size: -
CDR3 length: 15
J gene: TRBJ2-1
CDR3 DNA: TGCAGCGTTGTGTTGGAGGGATTAGGCTACAATGAGCAGTTCTTC
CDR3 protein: CSVVLEGLGYNEQFF

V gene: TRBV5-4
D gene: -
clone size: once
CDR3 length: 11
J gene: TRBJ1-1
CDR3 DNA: TGTGCCAGCAGCTTAAACACTGAAGCTTTCTTT
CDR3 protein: CASSLNTEAFF

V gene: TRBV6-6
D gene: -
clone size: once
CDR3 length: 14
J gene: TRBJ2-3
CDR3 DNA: TGTGCCAGCAGTTACCCCTTTAGGGCGGATACGCAGTATTTT
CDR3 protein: CASSYPFRADTQYF

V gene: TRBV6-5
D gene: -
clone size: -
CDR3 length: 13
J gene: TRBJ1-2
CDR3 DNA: TGTGCCAGCAGTTACCCGTACGGGTATGGCTACACCTTC
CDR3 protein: CASSYPYGYGYTF

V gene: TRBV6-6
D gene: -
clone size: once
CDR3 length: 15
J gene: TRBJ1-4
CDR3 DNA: TGTGCCAGCAGTCCGCGGGGGGAACTTAATGAAAAACTGTTTTTT
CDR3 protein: CASSPRGELNEKLFF

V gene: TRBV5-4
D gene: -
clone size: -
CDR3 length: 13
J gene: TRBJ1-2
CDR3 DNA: TGTGCCAGCAGCTTAGACGGACCCTATGGCTACACCTTC
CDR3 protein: CASSLDGPYGYTF